Below, 12 T cell receptor beta chains from the same sample are listed, as sequenced in a study of PD-1 blockade in classical Hodgkin lymphoma. Clones were sequenced by immunoSEQ multiplex PCR, and TCRdb holds only the in-frame ones, with some missing. Altogether about 92,000 clones are present, about 83% being singletons, with the ten largest covering approximately 15%. Noted time point: cycle 4 day 1 (C4D1), after more than 5 weeks of nivolumab. Patients all relapsed after autologous stem cell transplantation, and there was variation in brentuximab vedotin exposure. Material: peripheral blood mononuclear cells (PBMCs), obtained before the fourth cycle of nivolumab. These receptor sequences come from a human donor with classical Hodgkin lymphoma.

V gene TRBV18 combines with J gene TRBJ1-1; D gene unclear. The germline gives CDR1 KGHSH, CDR2 LQKENI. The CDR3 extends over 13 amino acids. The ends were cut back, 2 bases at V and 3 bases at J, with 7 bases in the middle. The CDR3 DNA is TGTGCCAGCTCACCAAATGTGGACACTGAAGCTTTCTTT. Translated, it gives CASSPNVDTEAFF.

This clone was found a few times. The gene calls are TRBV4-1 and TRBJ2-5, with D unclear. This CDR3 has 15 residues. Trimming shortened V by 1 base and J by 5 bases, and 14 bases separated the two germline ends. CDR1 is MGHRA, CDR2 YSYEKL, per germline. CDR3 bases: TGCGCCAGCAGCCAAGGGGAAGGTGGCTGGGAGACCCAGTACTTC. Translated, it gives CASSQGEGGWETQYF.

This chain connects TRBV4-2 to TRBJ2-7, with 8 bases lining up with TRBD1. There are 15 residues in the CDR3. The V gene end was trimmed by 3 bases and the J gene end by 3 bases; junction bases not matched to a gene: 7. CDR1 is LGHNA, CDR2 YNFKEQ, per germline. CDR3 sequence reads: CASSQATGTGYEQYF. The CDR3 DNA sequence: TGTGCCAGCAGCCAGGCCACCGGGACAGGCTACGAGCAGTACTTC.

This clone was detected a few times. The gene calls are TRBV7-8 and TRBJ2-2, with 8 bases fitting TRBD1. The CDR3 runs 16 residues. V lost 4 bases to trimming and J lost 4 bases; unmatched junction nucleotides: 8. Germline V gene sequence: CDR1 SGHVS, CDR2 FQNEAQ. CDR3 nucleotides: TGTGCCAGCAGCTCAACCGGGACAGGTCGCACCGGGGAGCTGTTTTTT. It specifies CASSSTGTGRTGELFF.

This clone was detected once. The chain has TRBV27 and TRBJ1-2, with TRBD1 identical over 10 bases. The germline CDR1 and CDR2 sequences are MNHEY and SMNVEV (reference sequence). V shed 7 bases and J 8 bases; nucleotides not matched to a gene: 13. The CDR3 consists of 15 residues. The CDR3 DNA follows: TGTGCCAGCACTGGGCATGGACAGGGGGTGGGGGGCTACACCTTC. It codes for CASTGHGQGVGGYTF.

V usage is TRBV5-1 and J usage is TRBJ1-5; TRBD1 aligns across 10 bases. CDR1 is SGHRS, CDR2 YFSETQ, per germline. This CDR3 is 16 amino acids long. J lost 3 bases, V lost 0 bases, and 3 bases had no gene match. CDR3 region: CASSLVGQGDNQPQHF. The CDR3 bases are TGCGCCAGCAGCTTGGTTGGACAGGGGGACAATCAGCCCCAGCATTTT.

This sequence joins TRBV10-3 and TRBJ2-7, with a tentative D call TRBD2 (5 bases). This CDR3 has 14 amino acids. V lost 8 bases and J lost 4, with 18 bases in between. Germline-derived CDR1 and CDR2 are ENHRY and SYGVKD. The CDR3 sequence is CAILLEGRRYEQYF. Written as DNA, the CDR3 is TGTGCCATCCTCCTAGAGGGTCGTCGGTACGAGCAGTACTTC.

The J gene is TRBJ2-3, the V gene TRBV9; the match to TRBD2 covers 8 bases. V dropped 3 bases and J dropped 2; count of bases not matched to a gene: 2. CDR3 length: 14 amino acids. Germline V gene sequence: CDR1 SGDLS, CDR2 YYNGEE. The CDR3 spells CASSDSGNTDTQYF. The CDR3 coding sequence is TGTGCCAGCAGCGATAGCGGGAACACAGATACGCAGTATTTT.

This clone was observed a single time. V gene TRBV11-2 combines with J gene TRBJ1-2; 7 nucleotides align to TRBD1. CDR1 SGHAT and CDR2 FQNNGV come from the germline V gene. The trim removed 6 bases at V and 1 base at J, leaving 8 bases unmatched. The CDR3 extends over 15 amino acids. The CDR3 is CASRRAGGFNYGYTF. As DNA, the CDR3 is TGTGCCAGCAGACGCGCAGGGGGATTTAACTATGGCTACACCTTC. The whole variable domain, remainder taken from reference TRBV11-2 and TRBJ1-2, is EAGVAQSPRYKIIEKRQSVAFWCNPISGHATLYWYQQILGQGPKLLIQFQNNGVVDDSQLPKDRFSAERLKGVDSTLKIQPAKLEDSAVYLCASRRAGGFNYGYTFGSGTRLTVV.

This sequence joins TRBV10-3 and TRBJ2-3, with 14 nucleotides matching TRBD2. The CDR3 extends over 16 amino acids. The V gene end was trimmed by 4 bases and the J gene end by 4 bases; junction bases not matched to a gene: 4. The V gene's germline CDR1 is ENHRY and CDR2 SYGVKD. The CDR3 nucleotides are TGTGCCATCAGTGGACTAGCGGGAGGGCTCCCAGATACGCAGTATTTT. Amino acid sequence: CAISGLAGGLPDTQYF.

This sequence joins TRBV10-3 and TRBJ2-7; 8 positions agree with TRBD1. Per germline, CDR1 ENHRY and CDR2 SYGVKD. Trimming removed 10 bases from V and 4 bases from J; junction bases left unmatched: 15. This CDR3 is 15 amino acids long. The CDR3: CASTRGQGGFYEQYF. The CDR3 DNA is TGTGCCAGCACAAGAGGACAGGGTGGCTTTTACGAGCAGTACTTC.

The chain joins TRBV10-3 to TRBJ2-1; D is unclear. The CDR3 is 14 amino acids. The ends were cut back, 0 bases at V and 7 bases at J, with 10 bases in the middle. The germline V gene encodes CDR1 ENHRY and CDR2 SYGVKD. The chain's CDR3 is CAISESNGLNEQFF. The DNA for the CDR3 is TGTGCCATCAGTGAGTCAAATGGGTTAAATGAGCAGTTCTTC.